The T cell receptor (beta chain) under discussion was sequenced for a study of T cell repertoires in cytomegalovirus infection. Via MiXCR, TCRdb re-called the reads, giving one row per CDR3 protein. The sample lists about 100,000 distinct CDR3 sequences; about 40% were seen once. This CDR3 spans 15 amino acids. Germline CDR1 SGHNT, CDR2 YYREEE (reference sequence). V was pared by 4 bases and J by 5 bases, with 17 bases between. A word on this clonotype: As yet, its antigen is unknown.

The sample consisted of CD8+ T cells from cultured PBMCs, taken from culture after CMV antigen stimulation. The origin of this receptor is a human donor in good health (CMV status not recorded). Some clones in this sample may be carry-over from other donors' samples. This chain joins TRBV5-4 and TRBJ2-3; D remains unclear. The CDR3 loop is CASSPPHSSGDTQYF. The CDR3 DNA is TGTGCCAGCAGCCCCCCCCACTCCTCGGGAGATACGCAGTATTTT.